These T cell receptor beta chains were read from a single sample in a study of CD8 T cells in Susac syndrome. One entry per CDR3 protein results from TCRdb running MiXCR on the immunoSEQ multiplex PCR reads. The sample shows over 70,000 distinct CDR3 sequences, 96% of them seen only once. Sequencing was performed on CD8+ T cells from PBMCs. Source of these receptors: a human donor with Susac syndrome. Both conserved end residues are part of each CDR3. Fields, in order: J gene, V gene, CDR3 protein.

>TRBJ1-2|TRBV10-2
CASSEWTGDGYTF
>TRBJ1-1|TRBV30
CAWTRQVAAEAFF
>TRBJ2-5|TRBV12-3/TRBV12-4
CASMILGVEETQYF
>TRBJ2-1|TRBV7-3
CASSLLSGGLAGAGGEQFF
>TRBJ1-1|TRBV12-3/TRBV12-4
CASSHTSRGLAFF
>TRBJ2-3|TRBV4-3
CASSQEIATDTQYF
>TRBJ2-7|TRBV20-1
CSARDVLLAGGPNYEQYF
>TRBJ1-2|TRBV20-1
CSASSGTGVGYTF
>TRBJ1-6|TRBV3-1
CASSQVEDSPLHF
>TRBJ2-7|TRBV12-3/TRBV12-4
CASSGSDSAEQYF
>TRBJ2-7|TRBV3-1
CASSQALDEQYF
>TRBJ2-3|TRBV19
CATYSDRGSADTQYF
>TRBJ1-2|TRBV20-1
CSARGVAGYTF
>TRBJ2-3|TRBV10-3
CAISLGADTQYF
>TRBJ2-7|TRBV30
CAWSAPRTASSYEQYF
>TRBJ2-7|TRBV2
CASTWAGEQYF
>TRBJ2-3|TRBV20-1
CSARDSRTDTQYF
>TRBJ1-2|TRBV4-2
CASSQDGTEGYTF
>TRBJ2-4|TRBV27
CASSSGQLAKNIQYF
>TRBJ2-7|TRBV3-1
CASSRGGPEQYF
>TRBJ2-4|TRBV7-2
CASSLGNPQSSQYF